The 2 T cell receptor beta chains reported below all come from one sample, sequenced in a study of T cell responses to AZD1222 COVID-19 vaccine. Sequencing was performed with immunoSEQ multiplex PCR; in TCRdb, only in-frame clones are kept and a portion is missing. This sample yields about 160,000 clones, of which 90% to 95% are seen a single time; 1.4% to 1.5% belongs to the top ten. Specimen: peripheral blood, collected on day 0 of AZD1222 vaccination. The receptors derive from an adult in good health.

V is TRBV12-3 or TRBV12-4 and J is TRBJ2-3; D gene uncertain. The V gene lost 3 bases and the J gene lost 5 bases, with 6 bases spanning the gap. The CDR3 loop spans 12 amino acids. The CDR3 DNA reads TGTGCCAGCAGTTTGGCAGGAGATACGCAGTATTTT. Its translation: CASSLAGDTQYF.

The V and J genes are TRBV19 and TRBJ1-2; D gene unclear. Trimming left V 8 bases short and J 1 base short, with 5 bases between. The CDR3 has 11 amino acids. Germline V gene data show CDR1 as LNHDA and CDR2 as SQIVND (reference sequence). The CDR3 sequence: CASFLNYGYTF. The DNA for the CDR3 is TGTGCCAGTTTTCTTAACTATGGCTACACCTTC.